The clone carrying this T cell receptor beta chain was seen repeatedly, ten times or more. One entry per CDR3 protein results from TCRdb running MiXCR on the reads. The sample yields around 49,000 distinct CDR3 sequences, under 8.5% seen once. The data were taken from a study of patients with pleural tuberculosis. The CDR3 totals 15 residues. Germline V gives CDR1 MDHEN, CDR2 SYDVKM. Between the trimmed V and J ends, which lost 5 bases and 8 bases, there was a span of 19 bases. This clonotype originated in a human donor with pleural tuberculosis. The chain is built from TRBV28 and TRBJ2-1, with D perhaps TRBD1 or TRBD2 (5 bases each). The DNA for the CDR3 is TGTGCCAGCAGTCAGGGATCCCTAATGCGGGATGAGCAGTTCTTC. Its protein is CASSQGSLMRDEQFF.